The text below deals with one T cell receptor (beta chain). Its antigen remains unknown. This entry is derived from a study of glioma-infiltrating T cells after dendritic cell vaccination. Study as a whole: At biweekly intervals, patients got three intradermal dendritic cell vaccine injections. Points from the study as a whole: TCR clonality showed no direct relationship with survival.

Method: immunoSEQ multiplex PCR; TCRdb's copy keeps in-frame clones and lacks some. The table shows some 70,000 clones, with around 86% occurring only once. The CDR3 has 14 residues. V was pared by 4 bases and J by 9 bases, with 3 bases of the junction left unmatched. Germline assignment: CDR1 LNHNV and CDR2 YYDKDF (reference sequence). This TCR was recovered from a human donor with glioblastoma. The chain links TRBV15 to TRBJ1-6; 10 bases agree with TRBD1. The sequences come from blood, collected before dendritic cell vaccination. CDR3 in DNA: TGTGCCACCAGCACTGACAGGGGGCTTTCACCCCTCCACTTT. Protein sequence: CATSTDRGLSPLHF.